This T cell receptor (beta chain) originates from a study of cytomegalovirus exposure and HLA in healthy donors. All donors participated as healthy donors of bone marrow. General observations from the study: Reported performance of the classifier showed diagnosis of cytomegalovirus status with high specificity and sensitivity.

This PCR relied on a set of 60 Vbeta primers and 13 Jbeta primers. TCRdb keeps only in-frame clones here, not all; method: immunoSEQ multiplex PCR. The sample yields 200,000 to 250,000 clones, roughly 83% seen once. The CDR3 is 19 residues long. Comment on this clone: Antigen specificity is unknown.

Sequencing was done on a sample of PBMCs. The clonotype originates from a boy aged 2-15 years in good health and CMV-seronegative. The V call is TRBV1, the J call TRBJ2-4; the table assigns TRBD1, which was not confirmed against the DNA. TRBV1 is annotated as a pseudogene. CDR3 in amino acids: CTSSQPDSLGSIAKNIQYF. In DNA, the CDR3 is TGCACCAGCAGCCAGCCCGACAGCCTGGGTTCTATTGCCAAAAACATTCAGTACTTC.